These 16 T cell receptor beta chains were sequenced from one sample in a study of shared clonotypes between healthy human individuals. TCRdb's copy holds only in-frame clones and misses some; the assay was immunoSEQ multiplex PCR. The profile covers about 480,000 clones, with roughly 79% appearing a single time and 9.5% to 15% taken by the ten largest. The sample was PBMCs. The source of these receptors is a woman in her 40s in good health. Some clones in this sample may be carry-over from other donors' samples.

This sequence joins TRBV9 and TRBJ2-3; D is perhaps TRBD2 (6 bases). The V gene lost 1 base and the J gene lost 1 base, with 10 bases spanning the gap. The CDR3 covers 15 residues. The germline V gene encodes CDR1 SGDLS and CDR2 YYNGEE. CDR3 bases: TGTGCCAGCAGCGTATTGGCTAGCGGCACAGATACGCAGTATTTT. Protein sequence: CASSVLASGTDTQYF.

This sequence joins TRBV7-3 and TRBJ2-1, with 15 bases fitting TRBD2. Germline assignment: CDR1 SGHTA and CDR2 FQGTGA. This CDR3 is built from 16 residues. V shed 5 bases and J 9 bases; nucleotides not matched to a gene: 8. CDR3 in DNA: TGTGCCAGCAGCCGGTCGGGACTAGCGGGGGGAAGTGAGCAGTTCTTC. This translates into CASSRSGLAGGSEQFF. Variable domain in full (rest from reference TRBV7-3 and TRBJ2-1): GAGVSQTPSNKVTEKGKYVELRCDPISGHTALYWYRQSLGQGPEFLIYFQGTGAADDSGLPNDRFFAVRPEGSVSTLKIQRTERGDSAVYLCASSRSGLAGGSEQFFGPGTRLTVL.

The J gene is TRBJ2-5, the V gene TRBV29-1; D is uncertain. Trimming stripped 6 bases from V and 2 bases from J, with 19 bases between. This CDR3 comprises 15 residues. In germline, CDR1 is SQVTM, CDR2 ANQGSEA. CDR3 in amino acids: CSVKERDTFQETQYF. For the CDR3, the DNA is TGCAGCGTCAAGGAGCGAGACACCTTTCAAGAGACCCAGTACTTC. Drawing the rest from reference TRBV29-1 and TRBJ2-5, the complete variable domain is SAVISQKPSRDICQRGTSLTIQCQVDSQVTMMFWYRQQPGQSLTLIATANQGSEATYESGFVIDKFPISRPNLTFSTLTVSNMSPEDSSIYLCSVKERDTFQETQYFGPGTRLLVL.

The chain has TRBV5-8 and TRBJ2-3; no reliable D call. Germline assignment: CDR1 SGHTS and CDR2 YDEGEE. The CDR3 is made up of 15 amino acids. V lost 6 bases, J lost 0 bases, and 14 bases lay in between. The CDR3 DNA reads TGTGCCAGCAACGGGCTAGTATCTAGCACAGATACGCAGTATTTT. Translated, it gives CASNGLVSSTDTQYF.

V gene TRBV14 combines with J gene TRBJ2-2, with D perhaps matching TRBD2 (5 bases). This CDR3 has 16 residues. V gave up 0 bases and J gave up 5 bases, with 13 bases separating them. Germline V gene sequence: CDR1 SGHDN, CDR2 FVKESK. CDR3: CASSQDERKPTGELFF. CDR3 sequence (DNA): TGTGCCAGCAGCCAAGACGAGCGGAAGCCGACCGGGGAGCTGTTTTTT.

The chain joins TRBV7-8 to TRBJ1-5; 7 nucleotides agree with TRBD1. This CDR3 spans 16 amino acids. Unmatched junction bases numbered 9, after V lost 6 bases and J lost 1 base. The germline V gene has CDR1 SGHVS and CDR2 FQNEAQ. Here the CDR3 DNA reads TGTGCCAGCAGGGACGACAGGGAGGGAAGCAATCAGCCCCAGCATTTT. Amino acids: CASRDDREGSNQPQHF.

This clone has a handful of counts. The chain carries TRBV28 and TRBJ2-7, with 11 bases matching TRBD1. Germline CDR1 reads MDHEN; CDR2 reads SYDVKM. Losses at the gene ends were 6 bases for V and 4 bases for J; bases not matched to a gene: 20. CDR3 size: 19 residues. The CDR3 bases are TGTGCCAGCAGCGCGCATCCGGGACAGGGGGTGGGAGACGCATACGAGCAGTACTTC. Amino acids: CASSAHPGQGVGDAYEQYF.

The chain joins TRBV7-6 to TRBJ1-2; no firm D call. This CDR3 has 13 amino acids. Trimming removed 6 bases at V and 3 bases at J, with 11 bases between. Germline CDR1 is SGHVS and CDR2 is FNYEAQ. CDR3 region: CASSLTDYYGYTF. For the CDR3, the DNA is TGTGCCAGCAGTTTGACCGACTACTATGGCTACACCTTC.

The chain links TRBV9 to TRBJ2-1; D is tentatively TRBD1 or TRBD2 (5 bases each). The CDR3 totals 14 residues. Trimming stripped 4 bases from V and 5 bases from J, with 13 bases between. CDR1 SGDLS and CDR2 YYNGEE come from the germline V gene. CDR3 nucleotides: TGTGCCAGCAGCTCCGGGACCACTGACAATGAGCAGTTCTTC. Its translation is CASSSGTTDNEQFF. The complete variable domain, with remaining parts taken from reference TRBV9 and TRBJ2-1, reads DSGVTQTPKHLITATGQRVTLRCSPRSGDLSVYWYQQSLDQGLQFLIQYYNGEERAKGNILERFSAQQFPDLHSELNLSSLELGDSALYFCASSSGTTDNEQFFGPGTRLTVL.

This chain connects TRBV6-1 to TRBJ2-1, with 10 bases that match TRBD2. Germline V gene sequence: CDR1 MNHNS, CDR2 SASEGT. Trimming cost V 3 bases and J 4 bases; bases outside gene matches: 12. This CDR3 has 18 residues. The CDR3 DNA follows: TGTGCCAGCAGTGACCCCACAGCGGGAGGGGTGCGGTACAATGAGCAGTTCTTC. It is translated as CASSDPTAGGVRYNEQFF.

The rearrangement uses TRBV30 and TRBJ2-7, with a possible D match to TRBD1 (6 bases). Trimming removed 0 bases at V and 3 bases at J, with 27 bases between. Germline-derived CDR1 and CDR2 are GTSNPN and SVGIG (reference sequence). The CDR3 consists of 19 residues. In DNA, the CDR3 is TGTGCCTGGAGTGTAGGACTTGTCTGGGACACCCAAGGGGACTACGAGCAGTACTTC. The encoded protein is CAWSVGLVWDTQGDYEQYF.

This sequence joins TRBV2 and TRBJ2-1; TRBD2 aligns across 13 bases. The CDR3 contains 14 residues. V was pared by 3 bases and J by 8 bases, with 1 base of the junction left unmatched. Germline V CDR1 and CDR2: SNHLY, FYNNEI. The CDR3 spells CASSETSGGYEQFF. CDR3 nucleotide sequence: TGTGCCAGCAGTGAGACTAGCGGGGGGTATGAGCAGTTCTTC.

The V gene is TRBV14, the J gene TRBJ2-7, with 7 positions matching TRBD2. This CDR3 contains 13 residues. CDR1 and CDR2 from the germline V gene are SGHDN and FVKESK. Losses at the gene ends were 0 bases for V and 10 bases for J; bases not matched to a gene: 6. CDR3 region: CASSQDLAGVQYF. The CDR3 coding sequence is TGTGCCAGCAGCCAAGATCTGGCGGGAGTCCAGTACTTC.

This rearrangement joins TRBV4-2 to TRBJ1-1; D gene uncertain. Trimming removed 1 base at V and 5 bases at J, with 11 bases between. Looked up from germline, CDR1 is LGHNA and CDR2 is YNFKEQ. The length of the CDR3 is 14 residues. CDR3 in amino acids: CASSQVPAPTEAFF. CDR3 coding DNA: TGTGCCAGCAGCCAAGTCCCAGCCCCAACTGAAGCTTTCTTT.

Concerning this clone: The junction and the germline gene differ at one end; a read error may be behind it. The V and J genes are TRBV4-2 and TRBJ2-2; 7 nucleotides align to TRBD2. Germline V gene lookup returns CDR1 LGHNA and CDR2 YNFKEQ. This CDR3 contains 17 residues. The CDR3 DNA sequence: TGTACCAGCAGCCAAGGGGAGCGGGAAACGAACACCGGGGAGCTGTTTTTT. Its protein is CTSSQGERETNTGELFF.

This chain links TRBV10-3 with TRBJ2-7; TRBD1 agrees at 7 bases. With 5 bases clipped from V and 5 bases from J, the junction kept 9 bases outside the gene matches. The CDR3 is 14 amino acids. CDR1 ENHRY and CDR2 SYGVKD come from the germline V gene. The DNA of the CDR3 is TGTGCCATCAGTTCTCGACAGGGATCGGACGAGCAGTACTTC. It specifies CAISSRQGSDEQYF.